This TCR beta chain derives from a study of blood T cell repertoires in COVID-19. At the level of the study: From the United States, Italy and Spain came samples of acute and convalescent COVID-19. In each case, the material was cDNA or gDNA derived from T cells, B-cell-depleted T cells, or PBMCs.

V lost 5 bases and J 7 bases, leaving 6 bases between the germline ends. Germline V gives CDR1 LNHDA, CDR2 SQIVND (reference sequence). The CDR3 extends over 11 amino acids. In the study's own analysis: Amplification with reference gene primers provided the estimates of nucleated cell counts. Some clones are missing from TCRdb's copy, which holds only in-frame ones; the method was immunoSEQ multiplex PCR. V and J calls and clone size are as listed in that table; D and trimming were resolved from the DNA. Seen here are about 76,000 clones, approximately 86% observed once, and the top ten hold roughly a sixth.

This sequence joins TRBV19 and TRBJ2-1; D not resolved. Sequenced sample: peripheral blood. This receptor was taken from a human donor in a cohort sampled during active COVID-19. The chain's CDR3 is CASSLTNEQFF. Written as DNA, the CDR3 is TGTGCCAGTAGTCTTACTAATGAGCAGTTCTTC.